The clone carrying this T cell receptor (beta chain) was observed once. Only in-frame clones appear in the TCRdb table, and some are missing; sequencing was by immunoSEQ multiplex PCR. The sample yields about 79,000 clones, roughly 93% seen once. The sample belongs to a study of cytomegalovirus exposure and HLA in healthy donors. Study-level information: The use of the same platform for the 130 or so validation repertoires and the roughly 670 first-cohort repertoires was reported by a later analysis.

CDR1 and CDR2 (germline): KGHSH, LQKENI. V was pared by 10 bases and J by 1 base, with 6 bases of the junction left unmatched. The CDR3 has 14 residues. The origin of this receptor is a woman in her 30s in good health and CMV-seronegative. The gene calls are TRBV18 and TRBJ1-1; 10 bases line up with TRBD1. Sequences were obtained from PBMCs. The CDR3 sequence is CAMKGQGSNTEAFF. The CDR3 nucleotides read TGTGCCATGAAGGGACAGGGGTCGAACACTGAAGCTTTCTTT. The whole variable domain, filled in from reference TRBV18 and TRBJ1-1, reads NAGVMQNPRHLVRRRGQEARLRCSPMKGHSHVYWYRQLPEEGLKFMVYLQKENIIDESGMPKERFSAEFPKEGPSILRIQQVVRGDSAAYFCAMKGQGSNTEAFFGQGTRLTVV.